This is a list of T cell receptor beta chains from one sample in a study of identical twins' blood T cells. One entry per CDR3 protein results from TCRdb running MiXCR on the 5' RACE reads. The table lists hundreds of thousands of distinct CDR3 sequences, 25% to 35% of them singletons, with more than 5.5% in the top ten. Sequenced material: PBMCs. The source of these receptors is a woman between 18 and 50 years old in good health. Each CDR3 is given without its conserved first and last residue. D genes are given only for firm matches.

v_call	d_call	cdr3_aa
TRBV10-3	TRBD1	AIRTTGTGEQY
TRBV20-1	NA	SAAQASNSYEQY
TRBV20-1	NA	SAPGVAEAF
TRBV19	NA	ASSQAGGPPYNEQF
TRBV29-1	TRBD2	SVGLPNTGELF
TRBV7-8	NA	ASSLSGYRPQH
TRBV3-1	NA	ASSKMAGGYT
TRBV27	TRBD1	ASSTDRASGNQPQH
TRBV7-9	NA	ASSPRPSPGTEAF
TRBV11-2	NA	ASSLTPTGLGTEAF
TRBV25-1	NA	ASSAASYEQY
TRBV5-1	NA	ASTVRGSNTGELF
TRBV7-2	NA	ASSSLRTSSGNTIY
TRBV5-1	NA	ASSLAFSDTQY
TRBV9	NA	ASSVNRDTTGSYGYT
TRBV5-1	NA	ASRVEAGHGYGYT
TRBV3-1	NA	ASSQGNEQY
TRBV28	NA	ASSLIRNYGYT
TRBV7-9	NA	ASSFAHGASTEAF
TRBV2	TRBD1	ASSPDRGHEKLF
TRBV13	NA	ASSLGTQDSLF
TRBV29-1	NA	SVEGVGHT
TRBV20-1	TRBD2	SVDWGGDAESTDTQY
TRBV12-3/TRBV12-4	TRBD1	ASSLSGGRDTIY
TRBV4-2	NA	ASSQEAGSNTGELF
TRBV5-1	TRBD1	ASSFGTGTDTQY
TRBV19	NA	ASSMISNQPQH
TRBV12-3/TRBV12-4	TRBD1	ASRGDRNTGAF
TRBV6-5	TRBD1	ASSSKQGAETEAF
TRBV19	NA	ASSDRDINQPQH
TRBV3-1	TRBD2	ASTQRFLAGGNTGELF